The clone carrying this TCR beta chain was recorded many times. The data derive from a study of human T cells and chemical hapten exposure. In germline, CDR1 is MDHEN, CDR2 SYDVKM. CDR3 length equals 17 residues. Trimming took off 6 bases at V and 1 base at J, with 22 bases between the two ends. TCRdb reanalysed the RACE reads using MiXCR and keeps one entry per CDR3 protein. The sample lists a few hundred thousand distinct CDR3 sequences, roughly 6% occurring once. The time point is: pre-sensitization, week 0. The treatment was: therapeutic diphenylcyclopropenone sensitization with weekly scalp DPC. This rearrangement joins TRBV28 to TRBJ2-7; D ambiguous. The TCR comes from a woman in her late teens or twenties with alopecia areata. Some clones in this sample may be carry-over from other donors' samples. Specimen: whole blood, collected in connection with sensitization to the hapten diphenylcyclopropenone (DPC). CDR3 amino acids: CASSSAGWGKESYEQYF. CDR3 nucleotides: TGTGCCAGCAGCTCCGCTGGATGGGGAAAGGAGTCCTACGAGCAGTACTTC.